A single sample gave rise to the 28 T cell receptor beta chains below, sequenced in a study of T cells after yellow fever vaccination. TCRdb reprocessed the 5' RACE reads via MiXCR and lists one record per CDR3 protein. The table includes 70,000 or so distinct CDR3 sequences, 7.3% detected once. Sequencing was performed on CD8+ T cells sorted from PBMCs, taken roughly 10 days after the first yellow fever vaccination. Receptor source: a man aged 18 to 35 who received the YFV17D yellow fever vaccine.

This clonotype was found many times. The chain uses TRBV6-2 or TRBV6-3 and TRBJ2-1, with 7 bases identical to TRBD2. Germline CDR1 is MNHEY and CDR2 is SVGEGT. The CDR3 is 15 residues long. The trim removed 2 bases at V and 6 bases at J, leaving 7 bases unmatched. The CDR3 reads CASSYRDYLTNEQFF. In DNA form, the CDR3 reads TGTGCCAGCAGTTACCGGGACTATCTCACCAATGAGCAGTTCTTC.

The CDR3 sequence is CASSFSPGRHHNSYEQYV. The CDR3 region has the DNA TGTGCCAGCAGTTTCAGCCCAGGCCGTCATCACAACTCCTACGAGCAGTACGTC. The J gene is TRBJ2-7, the V gene TRBV6-2 or TRBV6-3; D unclear. CDR1 and CDR2 (germline): MNHEY, SVGEGT. This CDR3 spans 18 amino acids. V gave up 4 bases and J gave up 0 bases, with 22 bases separating them.

In this sample, this clonotype turned up many times. The rearrangement joins TRBV12-3 or TRBV12-4 to TRBJ2-2; D is perhaps TRBD2 (6 bases). V lost 5 bases, J lost 6 bases, and 10 bases lay in between. The CDR3 contains 13 residues. This CDR3 is CASSIRESGELFF. The CDR3 nucleotides are TGTGCCAGCAGTATACGGGAGTCCGGGGAGCTGTTTTTT.

This clonotype was observed at least ten times. This chain links TRBV29-1 with TRBJ2-1; D unresolved. Trimming removed 4 bases from V and 9 bases from J, with 13 bases in between. CDR1 is SQVTM, CDR2 ANQGSEA, per germline. The CDR3 runs 12 residues. This chain's CDR3 is CSVVTQSGEQFF. The CDR3 DNA reads TGCAGCGTTGTTACACAGTCGGGTGAGCAGTTCTTC.

The table lists this clonotype with many counts. This chain uses TRBV4-1 with TRBJ1-6; a possible D gene is TRBD1 (6 bases). Germline CDR1 MGHRA, CDR2 YSYEKL. The ends were cut back, 1 base at V and 5 bases at J, with 6 bases in the middle. The CDR3 consists of 14 residues. The DNA for the CDR3 is TGCGCCAGCAGCCAAGCAGGGGATAATTCACCCCTCCACTTT. It translates to CASSQAGDNSPLHF.

This clonotype was recorded many times. The chain has TRBV9 and TRBJ1-1, with D unclear. This CDR3 spans 13 amino acids. The V gene's germline CDR1 is SGDLS and CDR2 YYNGEE. V lost 0 bases and J lost 1, with 4 bases in between. The CDR3 nucleotides read TGTGCCAGCAGCGTAGCAGCGAACACTGAAGCTTTCTTT. Encoded protein: CASSVAANTEAFF.

This chain links TRBV30 with TRBJ2-1; tentative D call: TRBD2 (6 bases). Trimming cost V 5 bases and J 8 bases, with 22 bases left between them. This CDR3 contains 15 residues. The germline V gene encodes CDR1 GTSNPN and CDR2 SVGIG (reference sequence). CDR3 in DNA: TGTGCCTGGGACCGTGGCGGGGCACCCTGGTATGAGCAGTTCTTC. Its protein product is CAWDRGGAPWYEQFF.

This clonotype appeared many times. The rearrangement uses TRBV29-1 and TRBJ2-1, with D possibly called TRBD1 or TRBD2 (6 bases each). CDR1 SQVTM and CDR2 ANQGSEA come from the germline V gene. V lost 7 bases to trimming and J lost 7 bases, with 14 bases between them. The CDR3 runs 12 residues. The CDR3 reads CSAEGGANEQFF. The DNA for the CDR3 is TGCAGCGCAGAGGGGGGCGCAAATGAGCAGTTCTTC.

At least ten counts were recorded for this clonotype. The V call is TRBV4-3, the J call TRBJ2-7, with no clear D. This CDR3 spans 15 amino acids. Germline CDR1 and CDR2: LGHNA and YSLEER. Trimming removed 1 base at V and 5 bases at J, with 15 bases between. The CDR3 loop reads CASSQGLSFGNEQYF. CDR3 bases: TGCGCCAGCAGCCAAGGCCTTAGTTTTGGTAACGAGCAGTACTTC.

This chain joins TRBV12-3 or TRBV12-4 and TRBJ1-1, with D possibly being TRBD1 (6 bases). The CDR3 consists of 15 residues. Trimming left V 5 bases short and J 2 bases short, with 15 bases between. For the CDR3, the DNA is TGTGCCAGCAGTGCGCCGGGACATCGCAACACTGAAGCTTTCTTT. It is translated as CASSAPGHRNTEAFF.

This clonotype was seen at least ten times. This chain uses TRBV12-3 or TRBV12-4 with TRBJ2-7; no clear D. This CDR3 region has 12 residues. Trimming pared 5 bases from V and 4 bases from J, leaving 9 bases between. The CDR3: CASSPSGYEQYF. In DNA, the CDR3 is TGTGCCAGCAGTCCCTCTGGATACGAGCAGTACTTC.

This clonotype has only a few counts. V and J are TRBV5-4 and TRBJ2-3; perhaps TRBD1 as D (5 bases). Germline lookup yields CDR1 SGHNT and CDR2 YYREEE (reference sequence). V was clipped by 1 base and J by 1 base, with 10 bases between them. The length of the CDR3 is 15 residues. The CDR3 coding sequence is TGTGCCAGCAGCTTGCAGGGCGCTCGCACAGATACGCAGTATTTT. Protein: CASSLQGARTDTQYF.

This clonotype was counted only a few times. The J gene is TRBJ2-3, the V gene TRBV4-2; a possible D gene is TRBD2 (7 bases). Per germline, CDR1 LGHNA and CDR2 YNFKEQ. The CDR3 sequence is 18 residues long. V was shortened by 0 bases and J by 1 base, with 17 bases between the two germline ends. CDR3 in DNA: TGTGCCAGCAGCCAAGACGCCCGACGCGGGGGCCGCACAGATACGCAGTATTTT. Translated, it gives CASSQDARRGGRTDTQYF.

Many counts were recorded for this clonotype. This chain uses TRBV7-9 with TRBJ1-1; tentatively, D is TRBD1 (5 bases). Germline CDR1 and CDR2: SEHNR and FQNEAQ (reference sequence). The CDR3 has 16 residues. Trimming took 5 bases from V and 5 from J, leaving 21 bases between them. Written as DNA, the CDR3 is TGTGCCAGCAGCCCGGGGGACGACAGCGACTCTACTGAAGCTTTCTTT. It yields the protein CASSPGDDSDSTEAFF.

This clonotype has ten or more counts. V gene TRBV10-3 combines with J gene TRBJ2-7; maybe TRBD2 (8 bases). Germline CDR1 and CDR2: ENHRY and SYGVKD. The V end lost 3 bases, the J end lost 4 bases, and 22 bases lay between the germline ends. The CDR3 consists of 17 residues. CDR3 nucleotide sequence: TGTGCCATCAGTGACCCCTCGGGAGGGGGCCATTCTTACGAGCAGTACGTC. It yields the protein CAISDPSGGGHSYEQYV.

The chain has TRBV7-9 and TRBJ1-6; a possible D gene is TRBD1 (5 bases). V was trimmed by 5 bases and J by 13 bases, leaving 21 bases between them. The CDR3 sequence is 15 residues long. CDR1 and CDR2 (germline): SEHNR, FQNEAQ (reference sequence). The CDR3 here is CASSARGDPEDPLHF. CDR3 DNA: TGTGCCAGCAGCGCCCGGGGGGATCCCGAGGATCCCCTCCACTTT.

This sequence joins TRBV12-3 or TRBV12-4 and TRBJ1-2; TRBD1 agrees at 12 bases. This CDR3 contains 16 residues. V dropped 5 bases and J dropped 8; count of bases not matched to a gene: 12. CDR3 loop: CASSPSGTGGVGGYTF. DNA for the CDR3: TGTGCCAGCAGTCCAAGTGGGACAGGGGGCGTCGGAGGCTACACCTTC.

This clonotype turned up a few times. The chain combines TRBV9 with TRBJ2-3; TRBD1 is a possible D gene (5 bases). Trimming cost V 6 bases and J 2 bases, with 19 bases left between them. Germline values: CDR1 SGDLS, CDR2 YYNGEE. The CDR3 consists of 16 residues. CDR3: CASTQGVSRDTDTQYF. The CDR3 nucleotides read TGTGCCAGCACCCAAGGGGTATCTCGTGACACAGATACGCAGTATTTT.

CDR3 residues: CASSVGVTSYEQYF. DNA of the CDR3: TGTGCCAGCAGCGTCGGGGTCACCTCCTACGAGCAGTACTTC. V usage is TRBV9 and J usage is TRBJ2-7; TRBD2 might be the D (5 bases). V shed 2 bases and J shed 0 bases, with 9 bases lying between them. CDR3 length: 14 residues. Germline values: CDR1 SGDLS, CDR2 YYNGEE.

This clonotype was observed a handful of times. Germline and junction disagree at one end, which may indicate a read error. The rearrangement uses TRBV3-1 and TRBJ1-2; D is unclear. Germline V gene sequence: CDR1 LGHDT, CDR2 YNNKEL (reference sequence). The CDR3 contains 15 residues. The CDR3 bases are TGTGCCAGCAGCAAAGATTTCTCGGACGGGGATGGCTACACCTTC. Translated: CASSKDFSDGDGYTF. The entire variable domain, with the rest obtained from reference TRBV3-1 and TRBJ1-2, is as follows: DTAVSQTPKYLVTQMGNDKSIKCEQNLGHDTMYWYKQDSKKFLKIMFSYNNKELIINETVPNRFSPKSPDKAHLNLHINSLELGDSAVYFCASSKDFSDGDGYTFGSGTRLTVV.

The genes are TRBV29-1 and TRBJ2-2; 12 bases fit TRBD2. The ends lost 5 bases at V and 4 bases at J; junction bases unmatched: 11. CDR1 and CDR2 from the germline V gene are SQVTM and ANQGSEA. This CDR3 has 17 residues. The CDR3 coding sequence is TGCAGCGTTCTTCCTAGCGGGGGGGAGACAACCACCGGGGAGCTGTTTTTT. It encodes CSVLPSGGETTTGELFF.

CDR3 sequence reads: CASRVGYNSPLHF. The CDR3 nucleotides are TGTGCCAGCAGGGTGGGGTATAATTCACCCCTCCACTTT. The gene calls are TRBV12-3 or TRBV12-4 and TRBJ1-6; no definite D call. The ends were cut back, 6 bases at V and 4 bases at J, with 7 bases in the middle. CDR3 length equals 13 residues.

To note about this clonotype: With a much larger clone just one base away, this may be a read error. The DNA is left out, because the CDR3 cannot be placed on it with certainty; the CDR3 is given as TCRdb lists it. The chain combines TRBV9 with TRBJ2-3; the D call in the table, TRBD2, was not verified against the DNA. Germline-derived CDR1 and CDR2 are SGDLS and YYNGEE. The CDR3 length is 16 residues, termini included. The CDR3 sequence: CASSVVAGGITDTQNF.

This clonotype was seen at least ten times. The V and J genes are TRBV25-1 and TRBJ2-7, with a tentative D call TRBD1 (6 bases). Trimming cost V 1 base and J 5 bases, with 12 bases left between them. CDR1 is MGHDK and CDR2 is SYGVNS in the germline V gene. The CDR3 contains 14 residues. CDR3 residues: CASSELYRDNEQYF. CDR3 DNA: TGTGCCAGCAGTGAATTATACAGGGACAACGAGCAGTACTTC.

This clonotype has more than one count but fewer than ten. The CDR3 nucleotides are TGTGCCAGCAGCTTGAGACTAGCGGTCCCCACAGATACGCAGTATTTT. Its translation is CASSLRLAVPTDTQYF. The chain carries TRBV7-6 and TRBJ2-3; 9 bases line up with TRBD2. The CDR3 sequence is 16 residues long. After removal of 3 bases from V and 2 bases from J, the junction contained 6 bases not matched to a gene. Germline lookup yields CDR1 SGHVS and CDR2 FNYEAQ.

This clonotype has a count of ten or more. This chain links TRBV6-5 with TRBJ2-1, with D perhaps TRBD1 (6 bases). Looked up from germline, CDR1 is MNHEY and CDR2 is SVGAGI. This CDR3 region has 12 residues. Trimming took off 4 bases at V and 8 bases at J, with 9 bases between the two ends. CDR3 DNA: TGTGCCAGCAGTTTACAGGGACATGAGCAGTTCTTC. This translates into CASSLQGHEQFF.

This clonotype was counted only a few times. A single base separates this from a much larger clone, so it may be a read error. V is TRBV29-1 and J is TRBJ2-3; 7 nucleotides line up with TRBD2. In germline, CDR1 is SQVTM, CDR2 ANQGSEA. The CDR3 totals 14 residues. CDR3: CSVERAGSGDKQYF. As DNA, the CDR3 is TGCAGCGTCGAGAGAGCGGGGTCCGGAGATAAGCAGTATTTT.

This clonotype was seen many times. This chain uses TRBV18 with TRBJ2-3, with D hard to call. Germline lookup yields CDR1 KGHSH and CDR2 LQKENI. Between the trimmed V and J ends, which lost 3 bases and 0 bases, there was a span of 4 bases. The CDR3 has 13 residues. The CDR3 protein is CASSPDSTDTQYF. The DNA of the CDR3 is TGTGCCAGCTCACCGGACAGCACAGATACGCAGTATTTT.